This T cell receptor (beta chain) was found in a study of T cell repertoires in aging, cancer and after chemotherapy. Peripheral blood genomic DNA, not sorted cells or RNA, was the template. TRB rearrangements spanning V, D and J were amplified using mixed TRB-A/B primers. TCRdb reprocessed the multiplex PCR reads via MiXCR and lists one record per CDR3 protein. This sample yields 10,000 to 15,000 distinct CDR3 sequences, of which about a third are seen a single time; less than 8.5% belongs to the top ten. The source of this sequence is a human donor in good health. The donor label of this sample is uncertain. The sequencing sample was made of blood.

This CDR3 reads CASSVTGTGGLWEQFF. The CDR3 coding sequence is TGTGCCAGCAGTGTAACCGGGACAGGGGGGCTTTGGGAGCAGTTCTTC. The chain has TRBV7-2 and TRBJ2-1; 11 positions match TRBD1. The germline gives CDR1 SGHTA, CDR2 FQGNSA. Trimming cost V 6 bases and J 10 bases; bases outside gene matches: 14. The CDR3 totals 16 residues.